Detailed here is one T cell receptor (beta chain). Its antigen is not identified. This sample stems from a study of cytomegalovirus exposure and HLA in healthy donors. From germline, CDR1 is SNHLY and CDR2 FYNNEI. V was clipped by 6 bases and J by 4 bases; unmatched bases: 12. The CDR3 is made up of 18 amino acids. The study, taken as a whole, reports: HLA alleles showed associations with 15,000 to 20,000 TCR beta sequences in a later analysis, at a 0.05 false discovery rate. A cluster of highly shared sequence variants was likely a sequencing artifact.

The primer mix had 60 Vbeta and 13 Jbeta primers. Assay used: immunoSEQ multiplex PCR; TCRdb lists only in-frame clones, some missing. The repertoire holds approximately 170,000 clones, about 85% seen once, with approximately 2.5% in the top ten. Sequencing was performed on PBMCs. The TCR was taken from a man aged 25-45 years in good health and CMV-seropositive. The chain is built from TRBV2 and TRBJ2-2, with TRBD2 identical over 12 bases. The CDR3 here is CASSFTSGRKKSTGELFF. In DNA form, the CDR3 reads TGTGCCAGCAGCTTCACTAGCGGGAGGAAAAAAAGCACCGGGGAGCTGTTTTTT.